This TCR beta chain was retrieved from a study of blood T cell repertoires in COVID-19. Overall study: COVID-19 samples collected from the United States, Italy and Spain covered acute and convalescent phases. The cDNA or gDNA used as material had been derived from T cells, B-cell-depleted T cells, or PBMCs.

Methods used by the authors: Scientists estimated how many nucleated cells there were by amplifying reference gene primers. Profiled with immunoSEQ multiplex PCR; TCRdb holds only in-frame clones, not every one. V and J calls and clone size are as listed in that table; D and trimming were resolved from the DNA. The table records 200,000 to 300,000 clones, 85% to 90% of them present only once. Trimming removed 3 bases from V and 8 bases from J, with 11 bases in between. Looked up from germline, CDR1 is SGHRS and CDR2 is YFSETQ. CDR3 length equals 13 residues. J is TRBJ1-4 and V is TRBV5-1; D might be TRBD1 (6 bases). Sequenced material: peripheral blood. This clonotype was obtained from a woman aged 70-85 years with active or convalescent COVID-19. CDR3 amino acids: CASSWAGTEKLFF. CDR3 DNA: TGCGCCAGCAGCTGGGCCGGGACAGAAAAACTGTTTTTT.